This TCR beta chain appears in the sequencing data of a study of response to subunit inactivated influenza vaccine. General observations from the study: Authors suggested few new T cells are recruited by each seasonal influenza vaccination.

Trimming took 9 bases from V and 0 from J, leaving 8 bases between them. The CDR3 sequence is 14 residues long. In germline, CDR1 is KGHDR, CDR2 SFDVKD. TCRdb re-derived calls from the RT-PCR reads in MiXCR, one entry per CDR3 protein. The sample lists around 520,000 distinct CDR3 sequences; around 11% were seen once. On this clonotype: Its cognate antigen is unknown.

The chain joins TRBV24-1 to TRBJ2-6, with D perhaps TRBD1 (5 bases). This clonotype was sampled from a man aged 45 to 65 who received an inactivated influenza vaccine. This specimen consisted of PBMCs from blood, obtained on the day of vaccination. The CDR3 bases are TGTGCCACCGAAGGGGCCTCTGGGGCCAACGTCCTGACTTTC. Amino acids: CATEGASGANVLTF.